This is a list of T cell receptor beta chains from one sample in a study of early T cells in non-severe SARS-CoV-2 infection. TCRdb used MiXCR to reprocess the 5' RACE reads, holding one entry per CDR3 protein. The sample has 95,000 to 110,000 distinct CDR3 sequences; around 10% are singletons. Sequencing was performed on whole blood. These receptor sequences come from an adult who was a healthcare worker with PCR-confirmed SARS-CoV-2 infection or an uninfected control (not recorded which). Both conserved end residues are part of each CDR3. D genes are given only for firm matches. For some rows the clone size is stated as once, few or many, or as a class when expanded; others skip it.

>many|TRBJ2-4|.|TRBV29-1
TGCAGCGTTGACCCCGGGAGACAGTACTTC
CSVDPGRQYF
>many|TRBJ1-2|.|TRBV3-1
TGTGCCAGCAGCCAAGATATTTTCCGTGAGGCTCTATGGGGCTACACCTTC
CASSQDIFREALWGYTF
>.|TRBJ2-7|.|TRBV3-1
TGTGCCAGCAGTCGTAGTTTAGTAGGCTACGAGCAGTACTTC
CASSRSLVGYEQYF
>few|TRBJ2-1|TRBD2|TRBV29-1
TGCAGCGTCGCGGGAGTTATCAATGAGCAGTTCTTC
CSVAGVINEQFF
>many|TRBJ1-5|.|TRBV5-5
TGTGCCAGCAGCTTGGCCCGCAGGGAAGGGCAGCCCCAGCATTTT
CASSLARREGQPQHF
>many|TRBJ2-7|.|TRBV12-3/TRBV12-4
TGTGCCAGCAGTCCTAGACAGGTAACCTACGAGCAGTACTTC
CASSPRQVTYEQYF
>few|TRBJ2-5|TRBD2|TRBV6-6
TGTGCCAGCAGTTACTCCGGTTCGGGAGGGATCTGGGAACAAGAGACCCAGTACTTC
CASSYSGSGGIWEQETQYF
>few|TRBJ2-1|TRBD2|TRBV30
TGTGCCTGGAGTGTTCATCTGACTAGCGGGCAAGGCTACAATGAGCAGTTCTTC
CAWSVHLTSGQGYNEQFF
>.|TRBJ2-1|TRBD2|TRBV12-5
TGTGCTAACATTCACCCTAGCGGGAGTGTCAATGAGCAGTTCTTC
CANIHPSGSVNEQFF
>many|TRBJ2-5|TRBD1|TRBV28
TGTGCCAGCAGTTTTGTAACAGGGGCCCAATTATCGACCCAGTACTTC
CASSFVTGAQLSTQYF
>.|TRBJ2-1|TRBD2|TRBV6-5
TGTGCCAGCAGTTACACCCTAAGCGGGAGTAAGCTCTTC
CASSYTLSGSKLF
>few|TRBJ2-3|TRBD2|TRBV6-5
TGTGCCAGCAGTACCGGGACTAGCGGGAGTCTAACAGATACGCAGTATTTT
CASSTGTSGSLTDTQYF
>few|TRBJ2-2|.|TRBV11-2
TGTGCCAGCAGCTTAGAGGTGGCCGGGGAGCTGTTTTTT
CASSLEVAGELFF
>many|TRBJ1-2|TRBD1|TRBV12-3/TRBV12-4
TGTGCCAGCAGTTTAGATGGGACAGGGCTTCGAGGCTACACCTTC
CASSLDGTGLRGYTF
>many|TRBJ2-7|.|TRBV2
TGTGCCAGTACGGGAAGGGGTCCCTACGAGCAGTACTTC
CASTGRGPYEQYF
>.|TRBJ2-3|.|TRBV6-1
TGTGCCAGCAGTGTAACTAGCACAGATACGCAGTATTTT
CASSVTSTDTQYF
>many|TRBJ2-3|TRBD2|TRBV5-1
TGCGCCAGCAGCCCGACTAGCGGGAGGACAGATACGCAGTATTTT
CASSPTSGRTDTQYF
>few|TRBJ1-5|.|TRBV20-1
TGCAGTGCTATCGGGACGAGCAATCAGCCCCAGCATTTT
CSAIGTSNQPQHF
>few|TRBJ2-7|.|TRBV5-8
TGTGCCAGCAGCTTACGGGGCGTTTACGAGCAGTACTTC
CASSLRGVYEQYF
>.|TRBJ2-1|TRBD2|TRBV12-3/TRBV12-4
TGTGCCAGCAGCCGCATTCCAGCGGGAGGCGATGAGCAGTTCTTC
CASSRIPAGGDEQFF
>.|TRBJ2-7|.|TRBV6-1
TGTGCCAGCACTCTATCGAGCTCCTACGAGCAGTACTTC
CASTLSSSYEQYF
>.|TRBJ2-5|TRBD2|TRBV5-4
TGTGCCAGCAGCTCCAGCGGGAGGGATCCCCAGTACTTC
CASSSSGRDPQYF
>.|TRBJ1-1|.|TRBV28
TGTGCCAGCAGTTACCCCACCGATTCCACGGCTTTCTTT
CASSYPTDSTAFF
>.|TRBJ1-1|.|TRBV9
TGTGCCAGCAGCGCGATAGACAGGAACACTGAAGCTTTCTTT
CASSAIDRNTEAFF
>few|TRBJ2-5|TRBD1|TRBV5-1
TGCGCCAGCAGCTCCGGACAGGGCGGCCCAGAGACCCAGTACTTC
CASSSGQGGPETQYF
>.|TRBJ2-5|.|TRBV29-1
TGCAGCGTTGAAAGCGGGCTCTTCGGGACCCAGTACTTC
CSVESGLFGTQYF
>many|TRBJ2-5|.|TRBV5-1
TGCGCCAGCAGCTTGGCCGGTACCCAAGAGACCCAGTACTTC
CASSLAGTQETQYF
>.|TRBJ2-7|.|TRBV3-1
TGTGCCAGCAGTCGGGACCCGTCCTACGAGCAGTACTTC
CASSRDPSYEQYF
>.|TRBJ2-7|TRBD2|TRBV19
TGTGCCAGTAGTATCACGGGAGGGGGCTACGAGCAGTACTTC
CASSITGGGYEQYF
>few|TRBJ2-1|TRBD2|TRBV19
TGTGCCAGTAGTATAGGGACTAGCCCCATCAATGAGCAGTTCTTC
CASSIGTSPINEQFF
>many|TRBJ2-3|TRBD2|TRBV6-5
TGTGCCAGCAGTTACTCAGCGGGGGAGGTCAGCACAGATACGCAGTATTTT
CASSYSAGEVSTDTQYF
>many|TRBJ2-3|.|TRBV12-3/TRBV12-4
TGTGCCAGTTCAGGCGACAGATCTACGCAGTATTTT
CASSGDRSTQYF
>few|TRBJ1-5|.|TRBV20-1
TGCAGTGGGGGCAGGAGCAATCAGCCCCAGCATTTT
CSGGRSNQPQHF
>few|TRBJ1-1|.|TRBV11-2
TGTGCCAGCAGCCCGACCCCGGCCATGAACACTGAAGCTTTCTTT
CASSPTPAMNTEAFF
>few|TRBJ2-1|.|TRBV29-1
TGCAGCGTCATCAACGTTGAGCAGTTCTTC
CSVINVEQFF
>few|TRBJ2-7|.|TRBV10-2
TGCGCCAGCAGTGGGGAGGTAGAGGTCCCCATATACGAGCAGTACTTC
CASSGEVEVPIYEQYF
>many|TRBJ1-1|.|TRBV7-9
TGTGCCAGCAGCTTAGAGGCGGGGAACACTGAAGCTTTCTTT
CASSLEAGNTEAFF
>many|TRBJ1-2|.|TRBV6-6
TGTGCCAGCAACAGCAACTATGGCTACACCTTC
CASNSNYGYTF
>many|TRBJ2-1|TRBD2|TRBV6-5
TGTGCCAGCAGTTACTCGTATGTGACTAGCGGGAGGGCCAGACTTGAGCAGTTCTTC
CASSYSYVTSGRARLEQFF
>many|TRBJ2-5|TRBD2|TRBV5-5
TGTGCCAGCAGCCACCTAGCGGGAGGAGAGACCCAGTACTTC
CASSHLAGGETQYF
>many|TRBJ1-1|.|TRBV7-9
TGTGCCAGCAGCTTGGGCCGCTCTGAAGCTTTCTTT
CASSLGRSEAFF
>.|TRBJ2-7|TRBD2|TRBV4-1
TGCGCCAGCAGCCGTGGGACTAGCGGGAGGGCCTACGAGCAGTACTTC
CASSRGTSGRAYEQYF
>many|TRBJ2-7|.|TRBV20-1
TGCAGTGCTAGAGGGATCACCTACGAGCAGTACTTC
CSARGITYEQYF
>many|TRBJ1-1|.|TRBV7-2
TGTGCCAGCAGCTTTAGCCGTACAATGAACACTGAAGCTTTCTTT
CASSFSRTMNTEAFF
>many|TRBJ1-1|.|TRBV7-9
TGTGCCAGCAGCTTAGGCCCAGGGAGACCCACTGAAGCTTTCTTT
CASSLGPGRPTEAFF
>many|TRBJ2-1|.|TRBV5-1
TGCGCCAGCATGCAGACCTACAATGAGCAGTTCTTC
CASMQTYNEQFF